The clone carrying this T cell receptor beta chain was observed a handful of times. The antigen remains unidentified. TCRdb reprocessed the 5' RACE reads with MiXCR, giving one entry per CDR3 protein. The sample lists a few hundred thousand distinct CDR3 sequences, around a tenth occurring once. This specimen comes from a study of identical twins. The study's findings and limits: Insertions ran lower in abundant cord blood beta clonotypes, though not in memory repertoires. Partly confounded zero-insertion analyses could result from invariant MAIT and iNKT cells.

The sample was also reused in another study, on yellow fever vaccine responses in identical twins.

The TCR was taken from a woman aged 18 to 35 in good health. The specimen was PBMCs.

This chain's CDR3 is CASSLDLYNEQFF. The CDR3 bases are TGTGCCAGCAGCTTGGACCTCTACAATGAGCAGTTCTTC. The chain couples TRBV7-9 to TRBJ2-1; D gene uncertain. Germline V gives CDR1 SEHNR, CDR2 FQNEAQ (reference sequence). Trimming shortened V by 3 bases and J by 3 bases, and 6 bases separated the two germline ends. The CDR3 is 13 amino acids.